The subject of this entry is one T cell receptor (beta chain). The CDR3 is 14 amino acids. V gave up 5 bases and J gave up 3 bases, with 11 bases separating them. CDR1 and CDR2 (germline): LNHNV, YYDKDF (reference sequence). This record belongs to a study of T cell changes during pregnancy in multiple sclerosis. Only in-frame clones appear in the TCRdb table, and some are missing; sequencing was by immunoSEQ multiplex PCR. The sample lists approximately 39,000 clones, roughly 93% occurring once. This sequence was found in a female donor with multiple sclerosis, enrolled in a pregnancy study. This specimen was CD4+ T cells from peripheral blood mononuclear cells, taken in the second trimester of pregnancy. V usage is TRBV15 and J usage is TRBJ1-3; weak D call: TRBD1 (5 bases). CDR3 region: CATSRGAGGNTIYF. The CDR3 bases are TGTGCCACCAGCCGAGGGGCTGGTGGAAACACCATATATTTT.